Only a few counts were recorded for the clone carrying this T cell receptor beta chain. The CDR3 consists of 14 residues. J was trimmed by 5 bases and V by 1 base; bases with no gene match: 3. Germline CDR1 MGHRA, CDR2 YSYEKL. The data are from a study of patients and donors after allogeneic stem cell transplantation. TCRdb itself ran the RT-PCR reads through MiXCR, one entry per CDR3 protein. The sample contains 900,000 to 1,000,000 distinct CDR3 sequences, more than 15% of which appear only once. The V gene is TRBV4-1, the J gene TRBJ2-3; 7 bases align to TRBD2. Input material: blood, either unsorted or a sorted T cell fraction (not recorded which). This sequence originates from a human donor who was either an allogeneic HSCT recipient or a stem cell or donor lymphocyte infusion donor (not recorded which). It is not recorded whose cells these are; they may come from a transplant donor. CDR3 sequence: CASSQGSGLDTQYF. The CDR3 nucleotides read TGCGCCAGCAGCCAAGGTAGCGGGTTAGATACGCAGTATTTT.